The 30 T cell receptor beta chains reported below all come from one sample, sequenced in a study of blood T cells in healthy people across ages. PCR was performed a second time for about 7 to 12 cycles using a sample-barcoded 5' primer and a J-beta primer mix. TCRdb re-called the 5' RACE reads with MiXCR, one entry per CDR3 protein. The table has 450,000 to 700,000 distinct CDR3 sequences, 27% seen once. Sequencing was done on a sample of blood. The receptors were gathered from a woman in her 70s in good health.

This clonotype was counted between two and nine times. The chain has TRBV6-5 and TRBJ2-5, with 7 bases fitting TRBD1. The CDR3 sequence is 14 residues long. Looked up from germline, CDR1 is MNHEY and CDR2 is SVGAGI. The junction had 13 bases not matched to a gene; V was cut back by 4 bases and J by 11 bases. The CDR3 spells CASSSKGQPREQYF. The CDR3, as DNA: TGTGCCAGCAGTTCCAAGGGACAGCCACGAGAGCAGTACTTC.

In its sample, this clonotype was seen a few times. The V call is TRBV9, the J call TRBJ2-1; the D gene is possibly TRBD2 (7 bases). Germline V gene data show CDR1 as SGDLS and CDR2 as YYNGEE. This CDR3 is 16 amino acids long. V lost 4 bases, J lost 4 bases, and 18 bases lay in between. CDR3 coding DNA: TGTGCCAGCAGCCCGAGGCATAGGGGGGGGTACAATGAGCAGTTCTTC. The encoded protein is CASSPRHRGGYNEQFF. The full variable domain, completed using reference TRBV9 and TRBJ2-1, is DSGVTQTPKHLITATGQRVTLRCSPRSGDLSVYWYQQSLDQGLQFLIQYYNGEERAKGNILERFSAQQFPDLHSELNLSSLELGDSALYFCASSPRHRGGYNEQFFGPGTRLTVL.

This clonotype was seen a handful of times. The rearrangement joins TRBV7-2 to TRBJ1-1; no definite D call. The CDR3 runs 14 residues. Per germline, CDR1 SGHTA and CDR2 FQGNSA. Trimming took off 0 bases at V and 5 bases at J, with 10 bases between the two ends. The CDR3: CASSLAGMITEAFF. CDR3 bases: TGTGCCAGCAGCTTAGCGGGGATGATAACTGAAGCTTTCTTT.

This chain links TRBV11-2 with TRBJ1-1; 7 bases line up with TRBD1. The CDR3 runs to 16 residues. The V gene end was trimmed by 3 bases and the J gene end by 1 base; junction bases not matched to a gene: 8. CDR1 and CDR2 from the germline V gene are SGHAT and FQNNGV. CDR3 loop: CASSFRQGGGNTEAFF. CDR3 nucleotides: TGTGCCAGCAGCTTCCGACAGGGAGGAGGGAACACTGAAGCTTTCTTT.

The chain has TRBV25-1 and TRBJ1-1; D not certain. V lost 2 bases to trimming and J lost 3 bases, with 7 bases between them. The CDR3 has 13 amino acids. Germline V gene sequence: CDR1 MGHDK, CDR2 SYGVNS. Here the CDR3 DNA reads TGTGCCAGCAGTGAAACAAGGGACACTGAAGCTTTCTTT. Protein sequence: CASSETRDTEAFF.

In DNA form, the CDR3 reads TGCAGTGCTACCGACAGGGGAATAAGGTCACCCCTCCACTTT. Amino acids: CSATDRGIRSPLHF. The chain carries TRBV20-1 and TRBJ1-6; 8 bases agree with TRBD1. The CDR3 is 14 amino acids. The V gene end was trimmed by 4 bases and the J gene end by 10 bases; junction bases not matched to a gene: 9. Germline CDR1 DFQATT, CDR2 SNEGSKA (reference sequence).

The J gene is TRBJ2-3, the V gene TRBV7-2; possibly TRBD1 for D (6 bases). Trimming took 5 bases from V and 4 from J, leaving 13 bases between them. Germline CDR1 SGHTA, CDR2 FQGNSA. This CDR3 spans 14 amino acids. The DNA for the CDR3 is TGTGCCAGCAGCCAAATACAGGGCTCAGATACGCAGTATTTT. Amino acid sequence: CASSQIQGSDTQYF.

In its sample, this clonotype was seen a few times. The gene calls are TRBV7-3 and TRBJ1-1, with a possible D match to TRBD1 (6 bases). The CDR3 loop spans 17 amino acids. The germline gives CDR1 SGHTA, CDR2 FQGTGA. V dropped 5 bases and J dropped 6 bases, with 25 bases sitting between them. The CDR3: CASSPGPTRQGLAEAFF. The CDR3 nucleotides are TGTGCCAGCAGCCCCGGTCCTACTCGGCAGGGGTTGGCTGAAGCTTTCTTT.

The chain employs TRBV7-2 and TRBJ2-2; D is unresolved. This CDR3 is 14 amino acids long. Germline V gives CDR1 SGHTA, CDR2 FQGNSA. Between the trimmed V and J ends, which lost 3 bases and 4 bases, there was a span of 9 bases. For the CDR3, the DNA is TGTGCCAGCAGCTTGTCCCACTTCACCGGGGAGCTGTTTTTT. It yields the protein CASSLSHFTGELFF.

The V call is TRBV2, the J call TRBJ2-3, with D possibly matching TRBD2 (6 bases). Germline CDR1 SNHLY, CDR2 FYNNEI. V lost 7 bases and J 5 bases, leaving 13 bases between the germline ends. The CDR3 spans 13 residues. The CDR3 here is CASTGRGGDTQYF. CDR3 nucleotides: TGTGCCAGCACTGGCCGGGGAGGAGATACGCAGTATTTT. The full variable domain, rest sourced from reference TRBV2 and TRBJ2-3, is EPEVTQTPSHQVTQMGQEVILRCVPISNHLYFYWYRQILGQKVEFLVSFYNNEISEKSEIFDDQFSVERPDGSNFTLKIRSTKLEDSAMYFCASTGRGGDTQYFGPGTRLTVL.

A few counts support this clonotype. The V and J genes are TRBV5-1 and TRBJ2-1; no definite D call. Germline V gene lookup returns CDR1 SGHRS and CDR2 YFSETQ. The CDR3 runs to 15 residues. The V end was cut by 0 bases, the J end by 0 bases, with 7 bases between. The CDR3 protein is CASSLGGYSYNEQFF. Here the CDR3 DNA reads TGCGCCAGCAGCTTGGGCGGTTACTCCTACAATGAGCAGTTCTTC.

V gene TRBV20-1 combines with J gene TRBJ2-3, with 8 bases lining up with TRBD2. This CDR3 has 14 residues. Germline loops: CDR1 DFQATT, CDR2 SNEGSKA (reference sequence). V lost 6 bases to trimming and J lost 2 bases; unmatched junction nucleotides: 7. DNA for the CDR3: TGCAGTGCCGTGGCGGGACTAGTCACAGATACGCAGTATTTT. Residues: CSAVAGLVTDTQYF.

The J gene is TRBJ1-2, the V gene TRBV11-2, with D uncertain. The CDR3 has 13 amino acids. The germline gives CDR1 SGHAT, CDR2 FQNNGV. Trimming cost V 2 bases and J 7 bases, with 11 bases left between them. CDR3 DNA sequence: TGTGCCAGCAGCTTACGGTCCGTTTTTGGCTACACCTTC. Its protein is CASSLRSVFGYTF. The entire variable domain, with the rest obtained from reference TRBV11-2 and TRBJ1-2, is as follows: EAGVAQSPRYKIIEKRQSVAFWCNPISGHATLYWYQQILGQGPKLLIQFQNNGVVDDSQLPKDRFSAERLKGVDSTLKIQPAKLEDSAVYLCASSLRSVFGYTFGSGTRLTVV.

The CDR3 reads CAISDRERTETQYF. CDR3 nucleotide sequence: TGTGCCATCAGTGACAGGGAACGGACAGAGACCCAGTACTTC. J is TRBJ2-5 and V is TRBV10-3; tentatively, D is TRBD1 (5 bases). The germline V and J ends were trimmed by 3 bases and 4 bases, with 12 bases remaining between them. This CDR3 is built from 14 residues. Germline CDR1 ENHRY, CDR2 SYGVKD.

V gene TRBV5-4 combines with J gene TRBJ2-7, with 10 bases matching TRBD1. CDR1 and CDR2 (germline): SGHNT, YYREEE (reference sequence). This CDR3 is 15 amino acids long. V lost 4 bases, J lost 3 bases, and 7 bases stayed unmatched. The CDR3 loop reads CASSLGQGNLYEQYF. For the CDR3, the DNA is TGTGCCAGCAGCCTGGGACAGGGGAATCTCTACGAGCAGTACTTC. Drawing the rest from reference TRBV5-4 and TRBJ2-7, the complete variable domain is ETGVTQSPTHLIKTRGQQVTLRCSSQSGHNTVSWYQQALGQGPQFIFQYYREEENGRGNFPPRFSGLQFPNYSSELNVNALELDDSALYLCASSLGQGNLYEQYFGPGTRLTVT.

The chain employs TRBV20-1 and TRBJ2-5; D gene ambiguous. The DNA matches TRBJ2-7 better at its end, which makes the J call doubtful. This CDR3 is built from 14 residues. Germline CDR1 DFQATT, CDR2 SNEGSKA (reference sequence). In DNA form, the CDR3 reads TGCAGTGCTAGTGGCCTTAGGTCCTCGGACGAGCAGTACTTC. This codes for CSASGLRSSDEQYF.

This chain uses TRBV6-2 or TRBV6-3 with TRBJ1-2, with D possibly being TRBD1 (5 bases). The CDR3 has 13 residues. V was shortened by 4 bases and J by 1 base, with 7 bases between the two germline ends. CDR1 is MNHEY, CDR2 SVGEGT, per germline. CDR3 nucleotide sequence: TGTGCCAGCAGTTCCCAGGGTAACTATGGCTACACCTTC. It yields the protein CASSSQGNYGYTF.

The chain joins TRBV7-2 to TRBJ1-5; TRBD1 is a possible D gene (6 bases). This CDR3 has 16 amino acids. CDR1 and CDR2 (germline): SGHTA, FQGNSA. Trimming shortened V by 2 bases and J by 3 bases, and 14 bases separated the two germline ends. As DNA, the CDR3 is TGTGCCAGCAGCTTACCCGGCGCGGGGGCCAATCAGCCCCAGCATTTT. It specifies CASSLPGAGANQPQHF.

This clonotype was counted only a few times. The J gene is TRBJ1-1, the V gene TRBV5-1, with D hard to call. Trimming pared 0 bases from V and 0 bases from J, leaving 12 bases between. Per the germline V gene, CDR1 is SGHRS and CDR2 is YFSETQ. The CDR3 is made up of 16 amino acids. The CDR3 DNA reads as TGCGCCAGCAGCTTGGAGTCAGTGAGCATGAACACTGAAGCTTTCTTT. This codes for CASSLESVSMNTEAFF. Complete variable domain (other parts from reference TRBV5-1 and TRBJ1-1): KAGVTQTPRYLIKTRGQQVTLSCSPISGHRSVSWYQQTPGQGLQFLFEYFSETQRNKGNFPGRFSGRQFSNSRSEMNVSTLELGDSALYLCASSLESVSMNTEAFFGQGTRLTVV.

V and J are TRBV10-3 and TRBJ2-7, with 11 bases aligning to TRBD2. After removal of 3 bases from V and 4 bases from J, the junction contained 5 bases not matched to a gene. Germline lookup yields CDR1 ENHRY and CDR2 SYGVKD. The CDR3 consists of 15 residues. The DNA of the CDR3 is TGTGCCATCAGTGAAGTTACTAGCGGGGGATACGAGCAGTACTTC. Amino acid sequence: CAISEVTSGGYEQYF.

This sequence joins TRBV5-6 and TRBJ2-5; D possibly matches TRBD1 or TRBD2 (6 bases each). The CDR3 has 16 residues. The ends were cut back, 1 base at V and 2 bases at J, with 15 bases in the middle. Germline values: CDR1 SGHDT, CDR2 YYEEEE. CDR3 protein: CASSLRGDGLQETQYF. The CDR3 nucleotides read TGTGCCAGCAGCTTGAGGGGGGACGGTTTACAAGAGACCCAGTACTTC. Complete variable domain (other parts from reference TRBV5-6 and TRBJ2-5): DAGVTQSPTHLIKTRGQQVTLRCSPKSGHDTVSWYQQALGQGPQFIFQYYEEEERQRGNFPDRFSGHQFPNYSSELNVNALLLGDSALYLCASSLRGDGLQETQYFGPGTRLLVL.

The sample holds one count of this clonotype. At one end, the junction sequence differs from germline, possibly due to a read error. The chain is built from TRBV25-1 and TRBJ2-3; TRBD2 is a possible D gene (7 bases). The CDR3 is 14 residues long. The germline V gene has CDR1 MGHDK and CDR2 SYGVNS. The CDR3 nucleotides are TGTGCCACAGAGGGGGGGTTCGATGGAGATACGCAGTGTTTT. This codes for CATEGGFDGDTQCF.

On this clonotype itself: Because it lacks the conserved phenylalanine or tryptophan at the end, this CDR3 is likely a read error. The CDR3 DNA is TGTGCCAGCAGCTTGGGTTCGCCAGGTACCTACAATGAGCAGTTCGTC. Translated, it gives CASSLGSPGTYNEQFV. The V and J genes are TRBV5-5 and TRBJ2-1; D not resolved. This CDR3 has 16 amino acids. V was shortened by 0 bases and J by 2 bases, with 12 bases between the two germline ends. Germline lookup yields CDR1 SGHKS and CDR2 YYEKEE (reference sequence).

The chain recombines TRBV7-2 with TRBJ1-1; D is ambiguous. The V gene lost 4 bases and the J gene lost 5 bases, with 14 bases spanning the gap. From germline, CDR1 is SGHTA and CDR2 FQGNSA. The CDR3 is 14 amino acids. CDR3 nucleotide sequence: TGTGCCAGCAGCTCCCTCCGGGATATAACTGAAGCTTTCTTT. Translated, it gives CASSSLRDITEAFF.

This rearrangement joins TRBV6-6 to TRBJ2-5; a possible D gene is TRBD2 (6 bases). The J call could be wrong; TRBJ2-7 is a better fit for the DNA end. The CDR3 totals 14 residues. Germline-derived CDR1 and CDR2 are MNHNY and SVGAGI (reference sequence). The CDR3 loop is CASSERGTGYEQYF. For the CDR3, the DNA is TGTGCCAGCAGTGAGCGTGGGACTGGCTACGAGCAGTACTTC.

The J gene is TRBJ2-1, the V gene TRBV12-3 or TRBV12-4, with D perhaps TRBD2 (5 bases). The CDR3 runs 14 residues. V was pared by 7 bases and J by 2 bases, with 12 bases between. The CDR3 spells CASTRTGTYNEQFF. In DNA form, the CDR3 reads TGTGCCAGCACCCGGACTGGTACCTACAATGAGCAGTTCTTC.

The chain couples TRBV20-1 to TRBJ2-2, with TRBD1 as a possible D gene (6 bases). Germline V gene data show CDR1 as DFQATT and CDR2 as SNEGSKA (reference sequence). This CDR3 has 15 amino acids. Trimming cost V 6 bases and J 0 bases, with 14 bases left between them. CDR3 loop: CSARRGNANTGELFF. In DNA form, the CDR3 reads TGCAGTGCGAGAAGGGGGAATGCGAACACCGGGGAGCTGTTTTTT.

This chain connects TRBV20-1 to TRBJ2-1, with D unresolved. The CDR3 has 10 residues. V was pared by 7 bases and J by 4 bases, with 5 bases between. Germline V gives CDR1 DFQATT, CDR2 SNEGSKA (reference sequence). The DNA for the CDR3 is TGCAGTGTCCAATACAATGAGCAGTTCTTC. As protein: CSVQYNEQFF.

This chain joins TRBV12-3 or TRBV12-4 and TRBJ2-3; possibly TRBD1 for D (5 bases). The CDR3 is made up of 15 amino acids. V shed 5 bases and J shed 4 bases, with 16 bases lying between them. The CDR3 spells CASSGPLGAPDTQYF. CDR3 sequence (DNA): TGTGCCAGCAGTGGACCTCTAGGGGCCCCAGATACGCAGTATTTT.

This clonotype showed up just a few times. This chain connects TRBV20-1 to TRBJ2-1, with TRBD2 matching over 7 bases. Germline CDR1 reads DFQATT; CDR2 reads SNEGSKA (reference sequence). The CDR3 spans 17 residues. Losses at the gene ends were 4 bases for V and 0 bases for J; bases not matched to a gene: 12. CDR3 in amino acids: CSAIPPGGPYSYNEQFF. DNA for the CDR3: TGCAGTGCTATCCCGCCGGGAGGACCCTACTCCTACAATGAGCAGTTCTTC.